These 11 T cell receptor beta chains came from one sample sequenced in a study of ipilimumab plus nivolumab after autologous stem cell transplantation. The protocol was immunoSEQ multiplex PCR, while the TCRdb copy is restricted to in-frame clones and leaves out a portion. The sample carries 10,000 to 15,000 clones, around 78% recorded once. The sample consisted of PBMCs, taken in a trial of ipilimumab plus nivolumab as post-transplant consolidation. Receptor source: a male donor with diffuse large B-cell lymphoma.

The chain is built from TRBV19 and TRBJ1-1; TRBD1 matches 8 bases. Unmatched junction bases numbered 10, after V lost 5 bases and J lost 2 bases. There are 16 residues in the CDR3. Germline CDR1 LNHDA, CDR2 SQIVND (reference sequence). In DNA form, the CDR3 reads TGTGCCAGTAGTTCAAGAAGACAGGGGAGTAACACTGAAGCTTTCTTT. Translating gives CASSSRRQGSNTEAFF.

This clone was seen a handful of times. The CDR3, as DNA: TGTGCCAGCAACCAGAACACCGGGGAGCTGTTTTTT. Translating gives CASNQNTGELFF. The chain has TRBV9 and TRBJ2-2; unclear D gene. Germline V CDR1 and CDR2: SGDLS, YYNGEE. Trimming removed 6 bases at V and 1 base at J, with 4 bases between. The CDR3 totals 12 residues. The variable domain in full, completed from reference TRBV9 and TRBJ2-2, reads DSGVTQTPKHLITATGQRVTLRCSPRSGDLSVYWYQQSLDQGLQFLIQYYNGEERAKGNILERFSAQQFPDLHSELNLSSLELGDSALYFCASNQNTGELFFGEGSRLTVL.

V is TRBV14 and J is TRBJ2-6; D is perhaps TRBD2 (5 bases). The length of the CDR3 is 15 residues. Between the trimmed V and J ends, which lost 4 bases and 3 bases, there was a span of 10 bases. The germline V gene has CDR1 SGHDN and CDR2 FVKESK. CDR3 protein: CASSRRTYGANVLTF. The CDR3 coding sequence is TGTGCCAGCAGCCGCCGGACTTATGGGGCCAACGTCCTGACTTTC.

The chain carries TRBV30 and TRBJ1-2; a weak D match, TRBD1 (5 bases). There are 13 residues in the CDR3. CDR1 is GTSNPN, CDR2 SVGIG, per germline (reference sequence). The V gene lost 2 bases and the J gene lost 6 bases, with 13 bases spanning the gap. As DNA, the CDR3 is TGTGCCTGGAGTCCGACGGAGGGACATGGCTACACCTTC. Its translation: CAWSPTEGHGYTF. Full variable domain (rest looked up from reference TRBV30 and TRBJ1-2): SQTIHQWPATLVQPVGSPLSLECTVEGTSNPNLYWYRQAAGRGLQLLFYSVGIGQISSEVPQNLSASRPQDRQFILSSKKLLLSDSGFYLCAWSPTEGHGYTFGSGTRLTVV.

CDR3 in DNA: TGTGCCAGCAGTTACTCAGGCCTCACCGGGGAGCTGTTTTTT. It is translated as CASSYSGLTGELFF. The rearrangement uses TRBV6-5 and TRBJ2-2; D gene uncertain. CDR3 length equals 14 residues. V lost 0 bases and J lost 4, with 6 bases in between. Looked up from germline, CDR1 is MNHEY and CDR2 is SVGAGI.

The V gene is TRBV4-3, the J gene TRBJ1-6; D is unresolved. Germline loops: CDR1 LGHNA, CDR2 YSLEER. The CDR3 extends over 13 amino acids. Trimming cost V 3 bases and J 10 bases, with 10 bases left between them. This CDR3 reads CASSHGRGSPLHF. As DNA, the CDR3 is TGCGCCAGCAGCCACGGTAGAGGATCACCCCTCCACTTT.

This clone was seen just once. The rearrangement links TRBV29-1 to TRBJ1-5; a weak D match, TRBD1 (5 bases). Germline CDR1 and CDR2: SQVTM and ANQGSEA. V was pared by 6 bases and J by 4 bases, with 10 bases between. The CDR3 extends over 12 amino acids. Written as DNA, the CDR3 is TGCAGCGTCAGGGACCCAAATCAGCCCCAGCATTTT. Translation gives CSVRDPNQPQHF.

This clone was seen a few times. A junction boundary mismatches the germline segment, possibly from a read error. V usage is TRBV10-3 and J usage is TRBJ2-7, with unresolved D. This CDR3 has 13 amino acids. Germline loops: CDR1 ENHRY, CDR2 SYGVKD. The CDR3 DNA reads as TGTGCCAGCAGTTACTCAAGTCCCTACGAGCAGTACTTC. Amino acid sequence: CASSYSSPYEQYF.

The gene calls are TRBV19 and TRBJ2-3; D may be TRBD1 (5 bases). Trimming took 3 bases from V and 0 from J, leaving 10 bases between them. CDR1 is LNHDA and CDR2 is SQIVND in the germline V gene (reference sequence). The CDR3 covers 15 residues. DNA for the CDR3: TGTGCCAGTAGTATTGCAGGGTTCAGCACAGATACGCAGTATTTT. Translation: CASSIAGFSTDTQYF.

The chain links TRBV5-1 to TRBJ1-2; possibly TRBD1 for D (5 bases). CDR3 length equals 16 residues. V lost 4 bases, J lost 4 bases, and 20 bases lay in between. From germline, CDR1 is SGHRS and CDR2 YFSETQ. The CDR3 DNA sequence: TGCGCCAGCAGCCCGCGGACATCACTGTCTAGCTATGGCTACACCTTC. The encoded protein is CASSPRTSLSSYGYTF.

The rearrangement uses TRBV11-2 and TRBJ2-1, with 11 bases lining up with TRBD2. This CDR3 is 18 amino acids long. The germline gives CDR1 SGHAT, CDR2 FQNNGV. The junction had 13 bases not matched to a gene; V was cut back by 6 bases and J by 3 bases. Here the CDR3 DNA reads TGTGCCAGCAGTCTACCGGGACTAGCGGCCGGGGTCTACAATGAGCAGTTCTTC. The encoded protein is CASSLPGLAAGVYNEQFF.